This TCR beta chain came from a study of glioma-infiltrating T cells after dendritic cell vaccination. The wider study: Autologous tumor lysate was loaded overnight onto monocyte-derived dendritic cells grown about seven days with IL-4 and GM-CSF. Dendritic cell vaccine was injected intradermally three times, biweekly.

Produced via immunoSEQ multiplex PCR; TCRdb's table is partial and in-frame only. This table has approximately 85,000 clones, less than 85% appearing once. The sample's time point: after dendritic cell vaccination, including at tumor progression/relapse. Blood PBMC samples: pre-vaccination, two weeks post third vaccination, and at tumor progression. V was cut by 2 bases and J by 7 bases, with 12 bases left in between. Per the germline V gene, CDR1 is KGHSH and CDR2 is LQKENI. The CDR3 extends over 14 amino acids. Turning to this clone: Its antigen is as yet unknown.

Study results and caveats: Higher TCR clonality did not directly relate to longer survival.

The source material was blood, sampled after dendritic cell vaccination. This sequence originates from a human donor with glioblastoma. This rearrangement joins TRBV18 to TRBJ2-1, with D maybe TRBD2 (7 bases). This CDR3 is CASSPSGGENEQFF. Written as DNA, the CDR3 is TGTGCCAGCTCACCATCGGGGGGCGAGAATGAGCAGTTCTTC.